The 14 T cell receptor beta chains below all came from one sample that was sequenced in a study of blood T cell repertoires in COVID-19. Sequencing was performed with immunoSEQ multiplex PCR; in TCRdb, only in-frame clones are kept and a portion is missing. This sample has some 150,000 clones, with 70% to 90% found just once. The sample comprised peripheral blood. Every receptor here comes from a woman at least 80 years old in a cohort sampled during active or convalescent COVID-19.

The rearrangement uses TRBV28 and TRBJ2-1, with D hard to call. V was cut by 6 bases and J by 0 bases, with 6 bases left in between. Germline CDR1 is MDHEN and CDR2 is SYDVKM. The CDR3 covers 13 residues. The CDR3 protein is CASSVISYNEQFF. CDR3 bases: TGTGCCAGCAGCGTTATCTCCTACAATGAGCAGTTCTTC.

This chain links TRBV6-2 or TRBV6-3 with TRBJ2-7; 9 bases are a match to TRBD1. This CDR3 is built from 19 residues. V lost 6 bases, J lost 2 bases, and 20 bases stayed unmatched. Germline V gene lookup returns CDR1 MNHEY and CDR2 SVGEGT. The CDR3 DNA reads TGTGCCAGCAGCCTAAATACGGGACAGGGACTATGGGCAGCCTACGAGCAGTACTTC. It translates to CASSLNTGQGLWAAYEQYF.

CDR3: CASSWTGQGQETQYF. For the CDR3, the DNA is TGTGCCAGCAGTTGGACCGGACAGGGCCAAGAGACCCAGTACTTC. The rearrangement joins TRBV6-5 to TRBJ2-5, with 8 bases fitting TRBD1. The CDR3 contains 15 residues. V shed 4 bases and J 1 base; nucleotides not matched to a gene: 5. From germline, CDR1 is MNHEY and CDR2 SVGAGI.

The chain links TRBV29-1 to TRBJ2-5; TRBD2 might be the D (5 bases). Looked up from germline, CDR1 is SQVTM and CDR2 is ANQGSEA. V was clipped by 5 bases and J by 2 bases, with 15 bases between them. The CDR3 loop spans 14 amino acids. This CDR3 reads CSVLFRGQQETQYF. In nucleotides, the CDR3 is TGCAGCGTTCTCTTCCGGGGTCAACAAGAGACCCAGTACTTC. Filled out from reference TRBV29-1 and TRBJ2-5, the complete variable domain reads SAVISQKPSRDICQRGTSLTIQCQVDSQVTMMFWYRQQPGQSLTLIATANQGSEATYESGFVIDKFPISRPNLTFSTLTVSNMSPEDSSIYLCSVLFRGQQETQYFGPGTRLLVL.

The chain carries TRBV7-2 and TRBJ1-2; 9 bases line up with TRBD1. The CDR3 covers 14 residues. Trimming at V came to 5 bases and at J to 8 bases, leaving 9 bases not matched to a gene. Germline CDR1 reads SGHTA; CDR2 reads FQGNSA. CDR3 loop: CASSTPTGGGGYTF. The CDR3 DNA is TGTGCCAGCAGCACTCCTACAGGGGGCGGGGGCTACACCTTC.

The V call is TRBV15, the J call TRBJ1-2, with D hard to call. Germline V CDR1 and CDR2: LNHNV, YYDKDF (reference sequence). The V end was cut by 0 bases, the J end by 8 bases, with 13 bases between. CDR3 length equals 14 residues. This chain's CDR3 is CATSRDPSGDGYTF. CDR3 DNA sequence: TGTGCCACCAGCAGAGATCCGTCAGGCGACGGCTACACCTTC. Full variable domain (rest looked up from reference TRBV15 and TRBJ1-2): DAMVIQNPRYQVTQFGKPVTLSCSQTLNHNVMYWYQQKSSQAPKLLFHYYDKDFNNEADTPDNFQSRRPNTSFCFLDIRSPGLGDTAMYLCATSRDPSGDGYTFGSGTRLTVV.

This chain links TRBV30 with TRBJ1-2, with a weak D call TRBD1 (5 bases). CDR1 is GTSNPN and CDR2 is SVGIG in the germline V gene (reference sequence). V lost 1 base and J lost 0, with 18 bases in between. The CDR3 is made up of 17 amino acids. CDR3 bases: TGTGCCTGGAGTGCCACGGGGGGGAAGGGAGCTAACTATGGCTACACCTTC. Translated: CAWSATGGKGANYGYTF.

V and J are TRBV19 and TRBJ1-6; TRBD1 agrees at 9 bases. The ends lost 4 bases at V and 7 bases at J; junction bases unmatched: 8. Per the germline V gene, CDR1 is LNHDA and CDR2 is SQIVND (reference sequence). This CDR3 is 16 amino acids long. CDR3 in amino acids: CASSTESTGGNSPLHF. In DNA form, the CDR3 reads TGTGCCAGTAGTACGGAGAGTACAGGGGGCAATTCACCCCTCCACTTT. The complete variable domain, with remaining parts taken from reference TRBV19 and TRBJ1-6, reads DGGITQSPKYLFRKEGQNVTLSCEQNLNHDAMYWYRQDPGQGLRLIYYSQIVNDFQKGDIAEGYSVSREKKESFPLTVTSAQKNPTAFYLCASSTESTGGNSPLHFGNGTRLTVT.

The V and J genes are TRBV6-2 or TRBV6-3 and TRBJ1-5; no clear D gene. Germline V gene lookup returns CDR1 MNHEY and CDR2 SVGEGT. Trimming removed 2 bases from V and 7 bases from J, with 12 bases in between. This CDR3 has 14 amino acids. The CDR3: CASSYETRGQPQHF. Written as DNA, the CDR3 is TGTGCCAGCAGTTACGAGACGAGAGGGCAGCCCCAGCATTTT.

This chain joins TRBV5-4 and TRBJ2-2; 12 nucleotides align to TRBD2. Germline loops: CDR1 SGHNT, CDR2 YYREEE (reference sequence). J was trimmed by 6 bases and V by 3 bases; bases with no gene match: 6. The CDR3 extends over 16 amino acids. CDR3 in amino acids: CASSSLAGGLSGELFF. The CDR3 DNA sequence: TGTGCCAGCAGCTCTCTAGCGGGGGGGCTCTCCGGGGAGCTGTTTTTT.

CDR3 loop: CASSWTGRTETQYF. The CDR3 region has the DNA TGTGCCAGCAGCTGGACAGGGCGGACAGAGACCCAGTACTTC. The rearrangement joins TRBV11-3 to TRBJ2-5; 8 nucleotides line up with TRBD1. Germline V gene lookup returns CDR1 SGHNT and CDR2 YENEEA. This CDR3 comprises 14 residues. The V and J ends lost 4 bases and 4 bases, in that order; junction bases with no gene match: 5. The full variable domain, rest sourced from reference TRBV11-3 and TRBJ2-5, is EAGVVQSPRYKIIEKKQPVAFWCNPISGHNTLYWYLQNLGQGPELLIRYENEEAVDDSQLPKDRFSAERLKGVDSTLKIQPAELGDSAVYLCASSWTGRTETQYFGPGTRLLVL.

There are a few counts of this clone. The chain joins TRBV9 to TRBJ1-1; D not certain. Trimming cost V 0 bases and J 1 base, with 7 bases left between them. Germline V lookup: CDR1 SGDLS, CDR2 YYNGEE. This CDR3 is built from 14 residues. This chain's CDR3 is CASSVDVENTEAFF. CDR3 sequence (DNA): TGTGCCAGCAGCGTAGATGTAGAGAACACTGAAGCTTTCTTT.

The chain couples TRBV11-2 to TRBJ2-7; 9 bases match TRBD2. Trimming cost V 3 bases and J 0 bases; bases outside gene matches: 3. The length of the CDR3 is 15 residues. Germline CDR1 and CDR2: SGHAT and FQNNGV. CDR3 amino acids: CASSFLAGISYEQYF. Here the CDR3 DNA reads TGTGCCAGCAGCTTCCTAGCGGGGATCTCCTACGAGCAGTACTTC. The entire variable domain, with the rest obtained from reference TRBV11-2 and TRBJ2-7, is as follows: EAGVAQSPRYKIIEKRQSVAFWCNPISGHATLYWYQQILGQGPKLLIQFQNNGVVDDSQLPKDRFSAERLKGVDSTLKIQPAKLEDSAVYLCASSFLAGISYEQYFGPGTRLTVT.

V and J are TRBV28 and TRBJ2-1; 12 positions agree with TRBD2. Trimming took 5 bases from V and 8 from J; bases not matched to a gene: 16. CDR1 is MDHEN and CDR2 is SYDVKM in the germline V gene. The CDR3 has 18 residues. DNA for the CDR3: TGTGCCAGCAGTCTACCCCCGGCTAGCGGGAGGGATGGGGATGAGCAGTTCTTC. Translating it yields CASSLPPASGRDGDEQFF.